This record looks at one T cell receptor beta chain sequence and its context. Its antigen remains unidentified. Sequencing templates came from extracted RNA that was reverse transcribed into cDNA. Method: immunoSEQ multiplex PCR; TCRdb's copy keeps in-frame clones and lacks some. The sample has around 200,000 clones; 60% are singletons. The germline V gene has CDR1 GTSNPN and CDR2 SVGIG (reference sequence). This CDR3 comprises 13 residues. The V end lost 4 bases, the J end lost 4 bases, and 13 bases lay between the germline ends. The source of the sample is a study of CD8+ T cells in alopecia areata. About the research overall: Tofacitinib administration to treated patients was oral, at 5 to 10 mg twice daily.

Findings and caveats of the study: Compared with mice, patients displayed less clear TCR sharing, possibly for HLA-related reasons. A large proportion of expanded lesional clones were detected persisting in scalp and blood during tofacitinib.

The treatment was: oral pan-JAK inhibitor, 5-10 mg twice daily. The receptor's source is a human donor with alopecia areata. The chain is built from TRBV30 and TRBJ1-2, with D hard to call. The specimen comprised CD4+ T cells sorted from blood, sampled at week 4, from a patient treated with tofacitinib. The CDR3 DNA follows: TGTGCCTGGAAACTCCCATGGGGCTATGGCTACACCTTC. It encodes CAWKLPWGYGYTF.